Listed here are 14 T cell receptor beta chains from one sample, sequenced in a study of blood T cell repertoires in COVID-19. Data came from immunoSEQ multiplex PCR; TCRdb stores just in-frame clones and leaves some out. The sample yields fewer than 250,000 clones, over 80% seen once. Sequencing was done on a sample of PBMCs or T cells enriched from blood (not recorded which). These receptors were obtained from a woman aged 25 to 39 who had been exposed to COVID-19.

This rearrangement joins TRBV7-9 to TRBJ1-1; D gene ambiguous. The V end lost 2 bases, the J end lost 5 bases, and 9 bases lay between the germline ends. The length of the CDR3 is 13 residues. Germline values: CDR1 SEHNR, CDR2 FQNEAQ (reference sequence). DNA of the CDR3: TGTGCCAGCAGCTTAACCGACGGGACTGAAGCTTTCTTT. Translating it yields CASSLTDGTEAFF.

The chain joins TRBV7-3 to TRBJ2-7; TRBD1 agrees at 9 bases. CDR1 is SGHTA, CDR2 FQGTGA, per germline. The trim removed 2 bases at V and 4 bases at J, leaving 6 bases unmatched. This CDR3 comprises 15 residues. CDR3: CASSLGQGSVYEQYF. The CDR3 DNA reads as TGTGCCAGCAGCTTAGGACAGGGGTCTGTTTACGAGCAGTACTTC.

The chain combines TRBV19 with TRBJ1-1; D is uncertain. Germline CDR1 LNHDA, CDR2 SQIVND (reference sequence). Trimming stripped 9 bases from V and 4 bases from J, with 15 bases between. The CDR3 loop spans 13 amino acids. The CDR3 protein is CASNTVGATEAFF. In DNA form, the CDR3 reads TGTGCCAGCAATACAGTTGGCGCCACTGAAGCTTTCTTT.

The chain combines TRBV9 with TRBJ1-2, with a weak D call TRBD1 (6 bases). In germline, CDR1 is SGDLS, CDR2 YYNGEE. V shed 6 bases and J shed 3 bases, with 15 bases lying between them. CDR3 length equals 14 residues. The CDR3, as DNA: TGTGCCAGCACCGCCCAGACAGGATACTATGGCTACACCTTC. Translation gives CASTAQTGYYGYTF.

The DNA of the CDR3 is TGTGCCAGCAGTTCGGGACTTAACACCGGGGAGCTGTTTTTT. Translated, it gives CASSSGLNTGELFF. The rearrangement uses TRBV28 and TRBJ2-2; the D gene is possibly TRBD2 (6 bases). The V end lost 4 bases, the J end lost 2 bases, and 8 bases lay between the germline ends. The CDR3 length is 14 residues. Germline lookup yields CDR1 MDHEN and CDR2 SYDVKM.

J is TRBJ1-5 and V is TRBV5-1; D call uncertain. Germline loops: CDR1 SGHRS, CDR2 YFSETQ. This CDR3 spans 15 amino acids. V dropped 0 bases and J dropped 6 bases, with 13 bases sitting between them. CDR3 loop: CASSLEGGRGQPQHF. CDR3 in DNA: TGCGCCAGCAGCTTGGAAGGTGGTCGGGGTCAGCCCCAGCATTTT.

The CDR3 DNA follows: TGTGCCATCAGTGAGTCGGTCCAGGCTAGCAATCAGCCCCAGCATTTT. Translation: CAISESVQASNQPQHF. J is TRBJ1-5 and V is TRBV10-3, with unresolved D. V gave up 0 bases and J gave up 0 bases, with 9 bases separating them. The CDR3 sequence is 16 residues long. Germline CDR1 reads ENHRY; CDR2 reads SYGVKD.

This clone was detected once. As DNA, the CDR3 is TGTGCCAGCCGTGGGGACGGGAGTTGGGACTACGAGCAGTACTTC. Protein: CASRGDGSWDYEQYF. The genes are TRBV27 and TRBJ2-7, with a possible D match to TRBD2 (6 bases). Germline V lookup: CDR1 MNHEY, CDR2 SMNVEV (reference sequence). CDR3 length: 15 amino acids. Trimming stripped 8 bases from V and 3 bases from J, with 20 bases between.

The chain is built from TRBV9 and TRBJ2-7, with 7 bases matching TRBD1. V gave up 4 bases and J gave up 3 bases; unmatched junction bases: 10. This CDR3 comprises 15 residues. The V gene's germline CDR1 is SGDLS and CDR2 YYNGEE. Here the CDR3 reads CASSPTGVKGYEQYF. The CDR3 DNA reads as TGTGCCAGCAGCCCCACAGGGGTCAAAGGCTACGAGCAGTACTTC.

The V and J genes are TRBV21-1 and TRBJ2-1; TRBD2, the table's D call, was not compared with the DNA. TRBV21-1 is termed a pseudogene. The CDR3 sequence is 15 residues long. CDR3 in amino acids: CASSKELAGIGEQFF. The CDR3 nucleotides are TGTGCCAGCAGCAAAGAGCTAGCGGGGATTGGAGAGCAGTTCTTC.

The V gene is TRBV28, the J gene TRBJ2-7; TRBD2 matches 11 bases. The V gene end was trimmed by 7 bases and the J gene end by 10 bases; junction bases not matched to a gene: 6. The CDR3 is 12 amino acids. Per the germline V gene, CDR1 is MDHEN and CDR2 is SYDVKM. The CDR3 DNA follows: TGTGCCAGCAATGAACTAGCGGGAGCCCAGTACTTC. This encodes CASNELAGAQYF.

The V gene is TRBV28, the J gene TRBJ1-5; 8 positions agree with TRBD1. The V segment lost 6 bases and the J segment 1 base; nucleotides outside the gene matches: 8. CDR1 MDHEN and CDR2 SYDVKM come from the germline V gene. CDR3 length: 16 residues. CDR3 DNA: TGTGCCAGCAGCTACAGGGGGGGAAGAAGCAATCAGCCCCAGCATTTT. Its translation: CASSYRGGRSNQPQHF.

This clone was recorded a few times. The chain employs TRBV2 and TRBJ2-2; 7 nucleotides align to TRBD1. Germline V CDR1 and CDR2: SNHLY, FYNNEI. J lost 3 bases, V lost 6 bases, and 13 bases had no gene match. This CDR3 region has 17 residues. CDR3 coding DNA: TGTGCCAGCAGCCGACAGGGCGGAGGCGCGGACACCGGGGAGCTGTTTTTT. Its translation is CASSRQGGGADTGELFF.

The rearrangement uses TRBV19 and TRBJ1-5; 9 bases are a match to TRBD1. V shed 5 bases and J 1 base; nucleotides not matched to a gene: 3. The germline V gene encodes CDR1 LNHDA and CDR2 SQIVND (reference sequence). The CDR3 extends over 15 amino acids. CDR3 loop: CASSWTGVSNQPQHF. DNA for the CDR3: TGTGCCAGTAGTTGGACAGGGGTCAGCAATCAGCCCCAGCATTTT.